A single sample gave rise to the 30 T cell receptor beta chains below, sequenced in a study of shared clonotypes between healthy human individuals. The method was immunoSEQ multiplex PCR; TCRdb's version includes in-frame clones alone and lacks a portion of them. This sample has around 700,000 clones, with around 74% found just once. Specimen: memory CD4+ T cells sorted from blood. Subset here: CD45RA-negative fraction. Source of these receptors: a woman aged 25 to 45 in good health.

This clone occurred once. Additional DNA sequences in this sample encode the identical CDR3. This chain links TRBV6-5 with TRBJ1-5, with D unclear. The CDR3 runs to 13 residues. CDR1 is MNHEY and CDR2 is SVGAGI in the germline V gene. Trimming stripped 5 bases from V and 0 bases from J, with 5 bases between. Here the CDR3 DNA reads TGTGCCAGCAGTCGGGATAGCAATCAGCCCCAGCATTTT. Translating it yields CASSRDSNQPQHF.

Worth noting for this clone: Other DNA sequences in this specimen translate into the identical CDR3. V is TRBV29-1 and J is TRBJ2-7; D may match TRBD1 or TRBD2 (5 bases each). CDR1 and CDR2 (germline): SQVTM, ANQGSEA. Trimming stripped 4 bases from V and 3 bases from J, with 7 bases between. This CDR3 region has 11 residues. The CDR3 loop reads CSVGGIYEQYF. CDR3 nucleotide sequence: TGCAGCGTTGGGGGGATCTACGAGCAGTACTTC.

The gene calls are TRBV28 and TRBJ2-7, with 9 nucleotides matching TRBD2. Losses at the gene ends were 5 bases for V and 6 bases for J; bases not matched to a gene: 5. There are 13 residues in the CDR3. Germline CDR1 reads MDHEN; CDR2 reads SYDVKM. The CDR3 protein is CASSLGLAAEQYF. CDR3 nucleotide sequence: TGTGCCAGCAGTCTGGGACTAGCAGCCGAGCAGTACTTC.

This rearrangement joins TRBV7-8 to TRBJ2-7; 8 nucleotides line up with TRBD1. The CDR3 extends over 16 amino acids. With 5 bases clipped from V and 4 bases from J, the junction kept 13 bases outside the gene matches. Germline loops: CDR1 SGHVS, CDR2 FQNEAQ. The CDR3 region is CASSTRSGTGFYEQYF. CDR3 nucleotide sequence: TGTGCCAGCAGCACAAGATCCGGGACAGGCTTTTACGAGCAGTACTTC. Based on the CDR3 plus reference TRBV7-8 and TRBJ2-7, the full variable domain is GAGVSQSPRYKVAKRGQDVALRCDPISGHVSLFWYQQALGQGPEFLTYFQNEAQLDKSGLPSDRFFAERPEGSVSTLKIQRTQQEDSAVYLCASSTRSGTGFYEQYFGPGTRLTVT.

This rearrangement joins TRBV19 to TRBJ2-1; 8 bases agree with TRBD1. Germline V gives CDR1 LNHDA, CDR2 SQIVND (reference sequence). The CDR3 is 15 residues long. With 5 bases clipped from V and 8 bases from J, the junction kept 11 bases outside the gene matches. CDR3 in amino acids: CASSLRQGPWDEQFF. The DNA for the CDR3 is TGTGCCAGTAGTCTTCGACAGGGGCCCTGGGATGAGCAGTTCTTC. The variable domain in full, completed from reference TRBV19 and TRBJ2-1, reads DGGITQSPKYLFRKEGQNVTLSCEQNLNHDAMYWYRQDPGQGLRLIYYSQIVNDFQKGDIAEGYSVSREKKESFPLTVTSAQKNPTAFYLCASSLRQGPWDEQFFGPGTRLTVL.

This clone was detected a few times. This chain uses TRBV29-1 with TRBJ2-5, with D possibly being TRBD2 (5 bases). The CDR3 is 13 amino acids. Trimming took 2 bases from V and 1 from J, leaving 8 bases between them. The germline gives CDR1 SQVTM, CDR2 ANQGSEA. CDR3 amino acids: CSVELGSQETQYF. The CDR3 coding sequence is TGCAGCGTTGAATTGGGGAGCCAAGAGACCCAGTACTTC.

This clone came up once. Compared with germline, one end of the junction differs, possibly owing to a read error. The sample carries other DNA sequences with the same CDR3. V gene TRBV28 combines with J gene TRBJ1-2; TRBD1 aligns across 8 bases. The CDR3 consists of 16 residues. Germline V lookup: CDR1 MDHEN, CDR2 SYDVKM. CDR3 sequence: CASSLGMDRVGYGYTF. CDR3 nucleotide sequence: TGTGCCAGCAGTTTAGGAATGGACAGGGTAGGCTATGGCTATACCTTC.

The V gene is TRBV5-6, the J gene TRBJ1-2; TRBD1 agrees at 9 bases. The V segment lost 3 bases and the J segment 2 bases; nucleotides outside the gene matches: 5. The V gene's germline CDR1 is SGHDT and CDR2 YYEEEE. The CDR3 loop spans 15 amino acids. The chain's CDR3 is CASSYAGQGNYGYTF. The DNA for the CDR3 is TGTGCCAGCAGCTACGCCGGACAGGGGAACTATGGCTACACCTTC.

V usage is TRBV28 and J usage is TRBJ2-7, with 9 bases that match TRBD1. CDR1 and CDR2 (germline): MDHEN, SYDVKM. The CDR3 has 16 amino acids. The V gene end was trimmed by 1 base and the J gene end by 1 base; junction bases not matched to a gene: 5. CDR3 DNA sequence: TGTGCCAGCAGTTTATTGGGACAGGGAAAGTCCTACGAGCAGTACTTC. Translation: CASSLLGQGKSYEQYF.

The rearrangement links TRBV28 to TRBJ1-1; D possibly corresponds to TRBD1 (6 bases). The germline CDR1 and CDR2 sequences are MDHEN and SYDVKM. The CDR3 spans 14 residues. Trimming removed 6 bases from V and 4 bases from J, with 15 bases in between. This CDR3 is CASRVGGHGTEAFF. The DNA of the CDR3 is TGTGCCAGCAGGGTGGGGGGGCACGGCACTGAAGCTTTCTTT. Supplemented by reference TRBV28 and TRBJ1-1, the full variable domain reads DVKVTQSSRYLVKRTGEKVFLECVQDMDHENMFWYRQDPGLGLRLIYFSYDVKMKEKGDIPEGYSVSREKKERFSLILESASTNQTSMYLCASRVGGHGTEAFFGQGTRLTVV.

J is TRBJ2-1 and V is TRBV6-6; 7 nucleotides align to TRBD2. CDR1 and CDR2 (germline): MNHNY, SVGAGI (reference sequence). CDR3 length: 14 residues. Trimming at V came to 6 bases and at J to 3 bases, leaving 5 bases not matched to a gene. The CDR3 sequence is CASRPGGGYNEQFF. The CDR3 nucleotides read TGTGCCAGCAGACCGGGAGGAGGCTACAATGAGCAGTTCTTC.

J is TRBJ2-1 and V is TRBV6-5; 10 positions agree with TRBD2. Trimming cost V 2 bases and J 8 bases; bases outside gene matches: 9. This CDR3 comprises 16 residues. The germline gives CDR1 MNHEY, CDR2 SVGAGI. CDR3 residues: CASSYVSAGGGHEQFF. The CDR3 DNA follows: TGTGCCAGCAGTTACGTCTCAGCGGGAGGGGGCCATGAGCAGTTCTTC.

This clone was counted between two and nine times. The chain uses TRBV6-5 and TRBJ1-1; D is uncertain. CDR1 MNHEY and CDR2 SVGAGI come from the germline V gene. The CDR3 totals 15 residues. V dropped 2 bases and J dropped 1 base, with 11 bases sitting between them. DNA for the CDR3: TGTGCCAGCAGTTACACCCAGGCGGAGAACACTGAAGCTTTCTTT. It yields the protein CASSYTQAENTEAFF.

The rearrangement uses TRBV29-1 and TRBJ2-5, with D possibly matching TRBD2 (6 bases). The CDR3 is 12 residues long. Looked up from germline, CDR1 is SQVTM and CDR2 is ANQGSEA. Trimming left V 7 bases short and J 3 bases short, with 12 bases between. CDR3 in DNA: TGCAGCGGTGGGGGGATAAAAGAGACCCAGTACTTC. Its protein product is CSGGGIKETQYF.

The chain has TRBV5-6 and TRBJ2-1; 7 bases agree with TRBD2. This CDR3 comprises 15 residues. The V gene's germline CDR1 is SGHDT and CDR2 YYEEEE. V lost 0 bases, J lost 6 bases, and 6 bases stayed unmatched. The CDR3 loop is CASSLAASGGNEQFF. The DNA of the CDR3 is TGTGCCAGCAGCTTGGCGGCTAGCGGAGGCAATGAGCAGTTCTTC.

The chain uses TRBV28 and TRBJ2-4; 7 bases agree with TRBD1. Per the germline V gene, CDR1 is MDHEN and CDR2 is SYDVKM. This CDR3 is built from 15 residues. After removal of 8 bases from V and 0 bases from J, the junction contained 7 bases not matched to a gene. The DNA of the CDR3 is TGTGCCAGCGAAGGACAGGCGCTAGCCAAAAACATTCAGTACTTC. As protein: CASEGQALAKNIQYF.

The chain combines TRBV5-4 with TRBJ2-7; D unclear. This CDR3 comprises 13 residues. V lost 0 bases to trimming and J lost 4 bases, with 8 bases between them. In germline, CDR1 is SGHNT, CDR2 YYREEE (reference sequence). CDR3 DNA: TGTGCCAGCAGCTTGGACGAAGATTACGAGCAGTACTTC. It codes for CASSLDEDYEQYF.

CDR3 nucleotide sequence: TGCAGCGTTGAAAAGTGGCGTAGGGAGCAGTTCTTC. Translated, it gives CSVEKWRREQFF. The chain employs TRBV29-1 and TRBJ2-1; D is undetermined. The V end was cut by 2 bases, the J end by 10 bases, with 12 bases between. The germline V gene encodes CDR1 SQVTM and CDR2 ANQGSEA. The CDR3 sequence is 12 residues long.

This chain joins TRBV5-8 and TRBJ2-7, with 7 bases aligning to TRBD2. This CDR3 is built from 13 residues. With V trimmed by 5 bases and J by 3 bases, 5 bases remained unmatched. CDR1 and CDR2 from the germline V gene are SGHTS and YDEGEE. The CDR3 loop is CASRSSGIYEQYF. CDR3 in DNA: TGTGCCAGCAGATCTAGCGGAATCTACGAGCAGTACTTC. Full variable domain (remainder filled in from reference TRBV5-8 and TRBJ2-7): EAGVTQSPTHLIKTRGQQATLRCSPISGHTSVYWYQQALGLGLQFLLWYDEGEERNRGNFPPRFSGRQFPNYSSELNVNALELEDSALYLCASRSSGIYEQYFGPGTRLTVT.

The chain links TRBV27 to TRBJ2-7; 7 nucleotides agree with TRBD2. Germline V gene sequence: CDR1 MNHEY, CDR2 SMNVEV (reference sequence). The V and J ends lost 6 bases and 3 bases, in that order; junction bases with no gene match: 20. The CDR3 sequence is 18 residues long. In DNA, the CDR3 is TGTGCCAGCAGGCCTTATGGGAGAAAGGCGGGAGTCAACTACGAGCAGTACTTC. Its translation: CASRPYGRKAGVNYEQYF.

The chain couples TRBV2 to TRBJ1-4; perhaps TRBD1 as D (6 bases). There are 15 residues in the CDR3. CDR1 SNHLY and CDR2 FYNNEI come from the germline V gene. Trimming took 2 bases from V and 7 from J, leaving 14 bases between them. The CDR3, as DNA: TGTGCCAGCAGTGAAATGACAGGTCGAGCTGAAAAACTGTTTTTT. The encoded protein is CASSEMTGRAEKLFF.

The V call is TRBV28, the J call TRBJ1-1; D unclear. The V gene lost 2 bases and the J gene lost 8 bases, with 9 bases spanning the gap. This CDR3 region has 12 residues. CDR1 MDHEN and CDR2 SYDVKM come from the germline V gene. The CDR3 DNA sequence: TGTGCCAGCAGTTTACGGAGGGCCGAAGCTTTCTTT. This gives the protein CASSLRRAEAFF.

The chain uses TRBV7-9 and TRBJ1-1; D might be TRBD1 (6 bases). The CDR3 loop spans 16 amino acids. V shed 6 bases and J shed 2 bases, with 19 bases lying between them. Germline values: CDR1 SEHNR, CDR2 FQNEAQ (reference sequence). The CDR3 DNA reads TGTGCCAGCAGTTCCACAGGACAGAGGGGCAACACTGAAGCTTTCTTT. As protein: CASSSTGQRGNTEAFF. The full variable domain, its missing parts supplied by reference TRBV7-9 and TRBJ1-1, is DTGVSQNPRHKITKRGQNVTFRCDPISEHNRLYWYRQTLGQGPEFLTYFQNEAQLEKSRLLSDRFSAERPKGSFSTLEIQRTEQGDSAMYLCASSSTGQRGNTEAFFGQGTRLTVV.

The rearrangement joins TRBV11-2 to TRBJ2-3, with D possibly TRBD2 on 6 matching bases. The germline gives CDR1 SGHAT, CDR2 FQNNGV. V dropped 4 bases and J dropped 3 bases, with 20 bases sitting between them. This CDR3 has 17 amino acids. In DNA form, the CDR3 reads TGTGCCAGCAGCTCAAGGCGGGGCCAGCGGAGGACAGATACGCAGTATTTT. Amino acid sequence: CASSSRRGQRRTDTQYF. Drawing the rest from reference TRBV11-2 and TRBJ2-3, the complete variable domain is EAGVAQSPRYKIIEKRQSVAFWCNPISGHATLYWYQQILGQGPKLLIQFQNNGVVDDSQLPKDRFSAERLKGVDSTLKIQPAKLEDSAVYLCASSSRRGQRRTDTQYFGPGTRLTVL.

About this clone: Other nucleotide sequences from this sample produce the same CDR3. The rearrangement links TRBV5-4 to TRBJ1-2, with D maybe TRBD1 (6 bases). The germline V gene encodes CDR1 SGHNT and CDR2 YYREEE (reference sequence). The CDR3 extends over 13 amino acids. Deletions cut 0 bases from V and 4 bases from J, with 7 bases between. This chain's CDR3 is CASSLDRVYGYTF. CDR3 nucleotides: TGTGCCAGCAGCTTGGACAGGGTCTATGGCTACACCTTC.

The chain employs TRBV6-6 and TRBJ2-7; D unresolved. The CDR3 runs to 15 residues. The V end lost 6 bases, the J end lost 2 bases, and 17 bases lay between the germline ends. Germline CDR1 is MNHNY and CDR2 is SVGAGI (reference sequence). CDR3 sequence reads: CASSHGAPQTYEQYF. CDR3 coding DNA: TGTGCCAGCAGCCACGGCGCCCCGCAAACCTACGAGCAGTACTTC.

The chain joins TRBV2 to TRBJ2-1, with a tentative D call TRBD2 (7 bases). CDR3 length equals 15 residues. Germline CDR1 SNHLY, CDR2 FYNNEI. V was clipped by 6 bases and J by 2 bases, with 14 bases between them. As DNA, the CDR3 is TGTGCCAGCAGCGAGGGGGGGACTCCCTACAATGAGCAGTTCTTC. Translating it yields CASSEGGTPYNEQFF.

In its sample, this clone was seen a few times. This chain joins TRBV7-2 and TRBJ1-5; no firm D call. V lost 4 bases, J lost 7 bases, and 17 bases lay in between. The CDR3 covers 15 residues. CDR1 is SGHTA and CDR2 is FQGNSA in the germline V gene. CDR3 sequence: CASSSDVLTGQPQHF. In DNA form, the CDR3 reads TGTGCCAGCAGCTCCGATGTTTTGACCGGGCAGCCCCAGCATTTT.

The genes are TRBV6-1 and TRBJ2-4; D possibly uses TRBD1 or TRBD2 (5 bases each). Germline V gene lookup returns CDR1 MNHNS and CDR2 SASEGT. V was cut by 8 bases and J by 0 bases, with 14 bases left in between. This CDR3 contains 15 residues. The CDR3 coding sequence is TGTGCCAGCCACCGAGGGGATCTAGCCAAAAACATTCAGTACTTC. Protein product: CASHRGDLAKNIQYF.

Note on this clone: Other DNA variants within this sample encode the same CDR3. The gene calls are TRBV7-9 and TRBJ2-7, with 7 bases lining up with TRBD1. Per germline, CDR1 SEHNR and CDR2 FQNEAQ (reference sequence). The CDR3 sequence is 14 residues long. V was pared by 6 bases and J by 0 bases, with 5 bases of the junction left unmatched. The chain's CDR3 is CASRRQGDSYEQYF. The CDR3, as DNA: TGTGCCAGCAGGAGACAGGGCGACTCCTACGAGCAGTACTTC.